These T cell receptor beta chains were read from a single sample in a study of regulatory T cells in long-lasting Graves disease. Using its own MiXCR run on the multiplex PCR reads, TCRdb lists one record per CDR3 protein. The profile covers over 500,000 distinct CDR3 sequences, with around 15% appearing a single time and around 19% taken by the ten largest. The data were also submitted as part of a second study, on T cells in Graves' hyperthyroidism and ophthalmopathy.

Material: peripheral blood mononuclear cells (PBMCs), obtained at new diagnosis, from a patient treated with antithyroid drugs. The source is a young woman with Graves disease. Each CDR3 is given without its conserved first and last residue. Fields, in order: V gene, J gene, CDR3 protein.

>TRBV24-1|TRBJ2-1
ATSVGTGSYNEQF
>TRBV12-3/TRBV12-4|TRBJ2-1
ASTRGSGARQF
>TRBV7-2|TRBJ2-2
ASSFGLGGAGELF
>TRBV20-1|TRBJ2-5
SGTSGSQETQY
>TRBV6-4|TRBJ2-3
ASSKNGGTDTQY
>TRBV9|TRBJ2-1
ASSDGYSYNEQF
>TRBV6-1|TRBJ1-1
ASSGDRGRSEAF
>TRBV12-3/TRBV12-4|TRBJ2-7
ASSFISGNYEQY
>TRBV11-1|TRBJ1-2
ASSPDRAGYT
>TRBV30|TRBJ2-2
AWRSREAGHTGELF
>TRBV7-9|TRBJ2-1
ASSSTSSPYNEQF
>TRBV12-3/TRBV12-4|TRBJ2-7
ASSLYEQY
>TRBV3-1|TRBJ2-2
ASSQDLGLAGYTGELF
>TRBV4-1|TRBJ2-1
ASREWDGSSYNEQF
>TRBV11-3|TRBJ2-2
ASSLRMGTSGNTGELF
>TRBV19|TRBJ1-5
ASSSSDRGTQPQH
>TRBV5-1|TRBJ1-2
ASSLDGPDGYT
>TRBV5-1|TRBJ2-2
ATHPRGDTEELF
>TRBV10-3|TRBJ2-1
AISESTGGEQF
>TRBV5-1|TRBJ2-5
ASSKDGLNQETQY
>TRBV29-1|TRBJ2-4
SVDGRDGDIQY
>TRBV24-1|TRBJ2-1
ATSGSRLAGPRSYNEQF
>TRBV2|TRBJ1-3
ASITRESSGNTIY
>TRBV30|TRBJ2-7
AWGSGTVPYEQY
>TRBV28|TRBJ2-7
ASSPQLIYEQY
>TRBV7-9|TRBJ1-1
ASRGEGEAF
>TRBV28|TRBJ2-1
ASSLRVRGYNEQF
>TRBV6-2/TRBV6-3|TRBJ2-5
ASSEGTIGETQY
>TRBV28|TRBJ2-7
ASSPAGTGGTVRD
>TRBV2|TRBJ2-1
ASSEAGYPNEQF
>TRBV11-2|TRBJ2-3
ASSLVGGRSTDTQY
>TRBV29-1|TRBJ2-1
SGQSWQDNEQF
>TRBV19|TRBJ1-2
ASMNDAKGLYGYT
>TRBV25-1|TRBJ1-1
ASSARQGSVTEAF
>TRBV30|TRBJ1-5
AWSVTMSMPQH
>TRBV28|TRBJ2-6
ASSGGRSGANVLT
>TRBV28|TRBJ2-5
ASSPGGSQETQY